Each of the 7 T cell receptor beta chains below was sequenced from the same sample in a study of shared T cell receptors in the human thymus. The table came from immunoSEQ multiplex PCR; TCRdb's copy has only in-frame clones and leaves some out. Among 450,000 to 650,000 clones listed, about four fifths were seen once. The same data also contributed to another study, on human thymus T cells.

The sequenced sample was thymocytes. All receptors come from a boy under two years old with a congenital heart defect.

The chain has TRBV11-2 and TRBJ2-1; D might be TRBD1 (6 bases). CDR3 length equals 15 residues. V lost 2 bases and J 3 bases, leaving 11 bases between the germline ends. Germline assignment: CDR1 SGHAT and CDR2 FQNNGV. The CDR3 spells CASSLMQGFYNEQFF. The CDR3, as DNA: TGTGCCAGCAGCTTAATGCAGGGGTTCTACAATGAGCAGTTCTTC.

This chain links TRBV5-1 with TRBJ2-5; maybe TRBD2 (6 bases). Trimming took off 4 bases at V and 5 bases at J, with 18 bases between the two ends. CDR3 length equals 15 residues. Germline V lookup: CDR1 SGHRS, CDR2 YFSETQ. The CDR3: CASSPGGEGRETQYF. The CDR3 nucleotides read TGCGCCAGCAGCCCCGGTGGTGAGGGGAGGGAGACCCAGTACTTC.

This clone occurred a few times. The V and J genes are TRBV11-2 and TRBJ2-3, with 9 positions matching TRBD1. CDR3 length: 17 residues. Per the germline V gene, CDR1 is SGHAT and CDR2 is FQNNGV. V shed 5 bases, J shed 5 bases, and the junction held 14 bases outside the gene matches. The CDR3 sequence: CASSTIPGQGLRDTQYF. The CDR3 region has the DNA TGTGCCAGCAGCACCATCCCGGGACAGGGTTTAAGAGATACGCAGTATTTT. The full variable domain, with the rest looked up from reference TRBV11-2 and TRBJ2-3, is EAGVAQSPRYKIIEKRQSVAFWCNPISGHATLYWYQQILGQGPKLLIQFQNNGVVDDSQLPKDRFSAERLKGVDSTLKIQPAKLEDSAVYLCASSTIPGQGLRDTQYFGPGTRLTVL.

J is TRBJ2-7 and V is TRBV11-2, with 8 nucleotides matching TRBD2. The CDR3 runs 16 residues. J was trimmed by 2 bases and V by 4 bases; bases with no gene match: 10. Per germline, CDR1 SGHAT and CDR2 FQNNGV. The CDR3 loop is CASSSTGTRATYEQYF. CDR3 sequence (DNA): TGTGCCAGCAGCTCAACCGGGACTAGGGCGACCTACGAGCAGTACTTC.

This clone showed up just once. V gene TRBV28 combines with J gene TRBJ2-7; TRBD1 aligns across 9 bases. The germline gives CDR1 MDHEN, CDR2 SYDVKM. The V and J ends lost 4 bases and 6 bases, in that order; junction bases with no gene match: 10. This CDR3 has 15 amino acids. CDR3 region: CASSCPDRGLPEQYF. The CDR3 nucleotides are TGTGCCAGCAGTTGCCCGGACAGGGGACTCCCCGAGCAGTACTTC.

The CDR3 region is CASSPLGRGTSPYEQYF. DNA for the CDR3: TGTGCCAGCTCACCCTTAGGTCGGGGGACTTCCCCATACGAGCAGTACTTC. The J gene is TRBJ2-7, the V gene TRBV18; D possibly corresponds to TRBD2 (6 bases). CDR1 and CDR2 from the germline V gene are KGHSH and LQKENI. V lost 3 bases and J lost 4, with 22 bases in between. The CDR3 consists of 17 residues.

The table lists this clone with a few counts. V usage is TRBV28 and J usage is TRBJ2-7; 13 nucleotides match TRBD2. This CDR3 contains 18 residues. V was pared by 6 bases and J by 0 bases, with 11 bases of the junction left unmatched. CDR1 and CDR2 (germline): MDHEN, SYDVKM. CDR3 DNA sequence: TGTGCCAGCAGCGAAGGACTAGCGGGAGCGGAGGGCTCCTACGAGCAGTACTTC. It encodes CASSEGLAGAEGSYEQYF.